A single sample gave rise to the 2 T cell receptor beta chains below, sequenced in a study of T-cell reconstitution after alpha-beta-depleted transplantation in children. Molecular barcoding with unique molecular identifiers was used for the TCRbeta library. From the PCR reads, TCRdb called clonotypes with MiXCR, one entry per CDR3 protein. Here the sample spans hundreds of thousands of distinct CDR3 sequences, approximately 16% being singletons. Here the sequenced sample was PBMCs from the stem cell graft donor, taken from the stem cell graft. These receptors all come from a human donor who donated a stem cell graft to a child with acute myeloid leukemia.

Points on this clonotype: A much bigger clone sits one base away, suggesting this may be a read error. This chain joins TRBV21-1 and TRBJ1-2; whether TRBD1, the table's D call, matches the DNA was not checked. TRBV21-1 is labeled a pseudogene. The CDR3 loop spans 13 amino acids. Here the CDR3 reads CASSRDANYGYTF. The CDR3 region has the DNA TGTGCCAGCAGCAGGGACGCTAACTATGGCTACACCTTC.

The chain joins TRBV5-4 to TRBJ2-3, with D possibly being TRBD1 or TRBD2 (5 bases each). The V end lost 7 bases, the J end lost 5 bases, and 17 bases lay between the germline ends. This CDR3 has 14 residues. CDR1 SGHNT and CDR2 YYREEE come from the germline V gene (reference sequence). In DNA form, the CDR3 reads TGTGCCAGCCAGGGCGACAGAGGGCAAGATACGCAGTATTTT. This translates into CASQGDRGQDTQYF.